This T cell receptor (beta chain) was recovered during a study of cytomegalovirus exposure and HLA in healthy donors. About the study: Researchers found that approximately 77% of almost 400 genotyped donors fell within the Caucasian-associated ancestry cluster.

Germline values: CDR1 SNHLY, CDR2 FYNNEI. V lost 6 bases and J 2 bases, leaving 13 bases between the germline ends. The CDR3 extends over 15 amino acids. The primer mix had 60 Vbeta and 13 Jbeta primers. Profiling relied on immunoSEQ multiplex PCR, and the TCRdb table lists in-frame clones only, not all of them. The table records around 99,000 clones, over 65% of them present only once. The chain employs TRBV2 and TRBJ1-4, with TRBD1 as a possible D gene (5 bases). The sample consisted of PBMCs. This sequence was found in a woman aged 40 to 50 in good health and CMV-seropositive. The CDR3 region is CASRIQARTNEKLFF. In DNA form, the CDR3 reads TGTGCCAGCAGGATACAGGCCAGGACTAATGAAAAACTGTTTTTT. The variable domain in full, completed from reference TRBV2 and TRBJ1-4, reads EPEVTQTPSHQVTQMGQEVILRCVPISNHLYFYWYRQILGQKVEFLVSFYNNEISEKSEIFDDQFSVERPDGSNFTLKIRSTKLEDSAMYFCASRIQARTNEKLFFGSGTQLSVL.